These 30 T cell receptor beta chains came from one sample sequenced in a study of control samples from healthy donors and cancer patients. Method: immunoSEQ multiplex PCR; TCRdb's copy keeps in-frame clones and lacks some. Here the sample spans about 220,000 clones, roughly 94% being singletons. The source material was blood. The receptor set was obtained from a man aged 45 to 65 in good health.

As to this clone: Other DNA sequences in the same sample also yield this CDR3. V is TRBV12-3 or TRBV12-4 and J is TRBJ1-5; D uncertain. V was cut by 5 bases and J by 1 base, with 3 bases left in between. The CDR3 consists of 12 residues. CDR3 nucleotides: TGTGCCAGCAGTCCGAGCAATCAGCCCCAGCATTTT. The encoded protein is CASSPSNQPQHF.

This chain uses TRBV2 with TRBJ1-5; TRBD1 agrees at 8 bases. CDR3 length equals 14 residues. The ends lost 8 bases at V and 2 bases at J; junction bases unmatched: 5. CDR1 is SNHLY and CDR2 is FYNNEI in the germline V gene. The CDR3 is CASGSQGGNQPQHF. The CDR3 DNA sequence: TGTGCCAGCGGGTCACAGGGGGGCAATCAGCCCCAGCATTTT.

The genes are TRBV7-6 and TRBJ2-6, with D tentatively TRBD2 (6 bases). Germline V gives CDR1 SGHVS, CDR2 FNYEAQ. V was shortened by 4 bases and J by 0 bases, with 13 bases between the two germline ends. This CDR3 region has 17 residues. The CDR3 region has the DNA TGTGCCAGCAGCTCGGGACTTCTCAGCTCTGGGGCCAACGTCCTGACTTTC. Its protein product is CASSSGLLSSGANVLTF.

The table lists this clone with a few counts. The chain uses TRBV15 and TRBJ2-7; 9 bases are a match to TRBD2. The CDR3 has 14 amino acids. Germline CDR1 is LNHNV and CDR2 is YYDKDF (reference sequence). Trimming removed 5 bases from V and 0 bases from J; junction bases left unmatched: 2. CDR3 DNA sequence: TGTGCCACCAGCGCGGGGGGGAGCTCCTACGAGCAGTACGTC. This gives the protein CATSAGGSSYEQYV.

The gene calls are TRBV5-1 and TRBJ1-1; possibly TRBD1 for D (5 bases). The CDR3 runs to 16 residues. Germline CDR1 is SGHRS and CDR2 is YFSETQ. V gave up 4 bases and J gave up 6 bases, with 22 bases separating them. Written as DNA, the CDR3 is TGCGCCAGCAGCCGTGTACCCCCGAGCATAGGGGCTGAAGCTTTCTTT. Its protein is CASSRVPPSIGAEAFF.

The genes are TRBV5-1 and TRBJ2-7; a weak D match, TRBD2 (6 bases). CDR3 length equals 14 residues. CDR1 is SGHRS, CDR2 YFSETQ, per germline. The V end lost 4 bases, the J end lost 0 bases, and 11 bases lay between the germline ends. In DNA form, the CDR3 reads TGCGCCAGCAGCGCCGTGGGGGGCTCCTACGAGCAGTACTTC. It specifies CASSAVGGSYEQYF.

The genes are TRBV5-1 and TRBJ1-2; D is uncertain. Germline V CDR1 and CDR2: SGHRS, YFSETQ. This CDR3 has 15 residues. V was clipped by 0 bases and J by 4 bases, with 13 bases between them. The CDR3 DNA sequence: TGCGCCAGCAGCTTGGGCGGCGTCGAGAGCTATGGCTACACCTTC. Protein product: CASSLGGVESYGYTF. Together with reference TRBV5-1 and TRBJ1-2, the CDR3 gives the full variable domain: KAGVTQTPRYLIKTRGQQVTLSCSPISGHRSVSWYQQTPGQGLQFLFEYFSETQRNKGNFPGRFSGRQFSNSRSEMNVSTLELGDSALYLCASSLGGVESYGYTFGSGTRLTVV.

V is TRBV6-5 and J is TRBJ1-2; D is unresolved. Trimming pared 6 bases from V and 4 bases from J, leaving 9 bases between. CDR1 and CDR2 from the germline V gene are MNHEY and SVGAGI. The CDR3 spans 12 residues. The CDR3 sequence is CASSPPGYGYTF. CDR3 bases: TGTGCCAGCAGCCCCCCCGGCTATGGCTACACCTTC.

The rearrangement links TRBV7-9 to TRBJ1-1, with D hard to call. V was clipped by 8 bases and J by 0 bases, with 13 bases between them. The CDR3 contains 14 residues. CDR1 and CDR2 (germline): SEHNR, FQNEAQ (reference sequence). The CDR3 DNA is TGTGCCAGCGGGATAGGCGGCTTGAACACTGAAGCTTTCTTT. Translated: CASGIGGLNTEAFF.

The rearrangement links TRBV5-1 to TRBJ2-6; 8 positions match TRBD2. The CDR3 is 19 amino acids. V trimming: 4 bases; J trimming: 0 bases; junction bases outside the gene matches: 12. Germline assignment: CDR1 SGHRS and CDR2 YFSETQ. CDR3 in DNA: TGCGCCAGCAGCATTCGTATCGGCGGGGGGTTCTCTGGGGCCAACGTCCTGACTTTC. Its protein product is CASSIRIGGGFSGANVLTF.

V is TRBV28 and J is TRBJ2-7; no clear D gene. Germline V lookup: CDR1 MDHEN, CDR2 SYDVKM. V was shortened by 2 bases and J by 0 bases, with 5 bases between the two germline ends. This CDR3 region has 13 residues. Written as DNA, the CDR3 is TGTGCCAGCAGTTTAAGCAGCTCCTACGAGCAGTACGTC. It yields the protein CASSLSSSYEQYV.

The chain employs TRBV6-5 and TRBJ1-1; the D is unclear. The germline V gene has CDR1 MNHEY and CDR2 SVGAGI. The CDR3 is 13 amino acids. The V end was cut by 7 bases, the J end by 1 base, with 10 bases between. CDR3 residues: CASKGWENTEAFF. The CDR3 nucleotides read TGTGCCAGCAAGGGTTGGGAGAACACTGAAGCTTTCTTT.

The chain is built from TRBV11-3 and TRBJ2-7; D unclear. V lost 5 bases to trimming and J lost 2 bases, with 4 bases between them. Germline loops: CDR1 SGHNT, CDR2 YENEEA. The CDR3 length is 11 residues. CDR3 residues: CASSRTYEQYV. DNA for the CDR3: TGTGCCAGCAGCCGGACCTACGAGCAGTACGTC.

The chain recombines TRBV7-9 with TRBJ2-3; TRBD2 agrees at 8 bases. Germline V gives CDR1 SEHNR, CDR2 FQNEAQ (reference sequence). V shed 5 bases, J shed 4 bases, and the junction held 2 bases outside the gene matches. The CDR3 covers 13 residues. CDR3 sequence reads: CASSRGGSDTQYF. CDR3 in DNA: TGTGCCAGCAGCCGGGGGGGCTCAGATACGCAGTATTTT. The full variable domain, in which reference TRBV7-9 and TRBJ2-3 provide the parts outside the CDR3, is DTGVSQNPRHKITKRGQNVTFRCDPISEHNRLYWYRQTLGQGPEFLTYFQNEAQLEKSRLLSDRFSAERPKGSFSTLEIQRTEQGDSAMYLCASSRGGSDTQYFGPGTRLTVL.

This sequence joins TRBV7-8 and TRBJ2-7; weak D call: TRBD2 (5 bases). The CDR3 runs 15 residues. V shed 4 bases and J shed 0 bases, with 13 bases lying between them. Germline V CDR1 and CDR2: SGHVS, FQNEAQ. In nucleotides, the CDR3 is TGTGCCAGCAGCTCCGACGGGAAGAGCTCCTACGAGCAGTACTTC. Translation: CASSSDGKSSYEQYF.

A single count supports this clone. The chain is built from TRBV7-2 and TRBJ1-1; D perhaps matches TRBD1 (6 bases). The germline gives CDR1 SGHTA, CDR2 FQGNSA. This CDR3 contains 15 residues. The V and J ends lost 7 bases and 2 bases respectively, with 17 bases between them. The CDR3: CASTSSRGINTEAFF. DNA for the CDR3: TGTGCCAGCACCTCTTCCAGGGGCATTAACACTGAAGCTTTCTTT.

This chain connects TRBV11-2 to TRBJ2-4; weak D call: TRBD2 (5 bases). Germline V CDR1 and CDR2: SGHAT, FQNNGV. The CDR3 totals 18 residues. V lost 1 base and J 0 bases, leaving 16 bases between the germline ends. CDR3 coding DNA: TGTGCCAGCAGCTTAGTCGGGGAAGTATTGGTAGCCAAAAACATTCAGTACTTC. Translating gives CASSLVGEVLVAKNIQYF.

The chain employs TRBV15 and TRBJ1-2, with 7 positions matching TRBD1. CDR1 and CDR2 from the germline V gene are LNHNV and YYDKDF (reference sequence). CDR3 length: 17 amino acids. The ends lost 4 bases at V and 0 bases at J; junction bases unmatched: 11. The CDR3 loop reads CATSTSYRGEANYGYTF. DNA of the CDR3: TGTGCCACCAGCACCTCATACAGGGGTGAAGCTAACTATGGCTACACCTTC.

The rearrangement uses TRBV10-2 and TRBJ2-1; 11 nucleotides agree with TRBD2. With V trimmed by 10 bases and J by 6 bases, 5 bases remained unmatched. CDR3 length equals 13 residues. Germline values: CDR1 WSHSY, CDR2 SAAADI. This chain's CDR3 is CATRLAGTNEQFF. The CDR3 DNA reads as TGCGCCACCCGACTAGCGGGGACCAATGAGCAGTTCTTC.

This chain links TRBV10-3 with TRBJ1-2, with D possibly matching TRBD1 (6 bases). V shed 0 bases and J shed 8 bases, with 13 bases lying between them. Germline V lookup: CDR1 ENHRY, CDR2 SYGVKD. The CDR3 covers 14 residues. CDR3: CAISESTGPGGYTF. Written as DNA, the CDR3 is TGTGCCATCAGTGAGTCGACAGGCCCGGGGGGCTACACCTTC.

The chain couples TRBV3-1 (or the pseudogene TRBV3-2) to TRBJ2-3; 7 bases fit TRBD2. Per germline, CDR1 LGHDT and CDR2 YNNKEL (reference sequence). Losses at the gene ends were 5 bases for V and 2 bases for J; bases not matched to a gene: 13. The CDR3 runs 17 residues. CDR3 bases: TGTGCCAGCAGCTCCTACGGACTAGTACTGTCCACAGATACGCAGTATTTT. Translated, it gives CASSSYGLVLSTDTQYF.

The chain employs TRBV2 and TRBJ1-1, with D unresolved. V lost 8 bases and J 1 base, leaving 17 bases between the germline ends. The germline V gene has CDR1 SNHLY and CDR2 FYNNEI. CDR3 length: 15 amino acids. The CDR3, as DNA: TGTGCCAGCCGTAGGGCTCCAATAGGGAACACTGAAGCTTTCTTT. This gives the protein CASRRAPIGNTEAFF.

The rearrangement joins TRBV2 to TRBJ1-2; D not resolved. CDR1 SNHLY and CDR2 FYNNEI come from the germline V gene. The V end lost 4 bases, the J end lost 9 bases, and 12 bases lay between the germline ends. The CDR3 is 12 amino acids. CDR3 protein: CASSVGTLSYTF. The CDR3 coding sequence is TGTGCCAGCAGTGTTGGAACCCTCAGCTACACCTTC. Full variable domain (outside the CDR3, taken from reference TRBV2 and TRBJ1-2): EPEVTQTPSHQVTQMGQEVILRCVPISNHLYFYWYRQILGQKVEFLVSFYNNEISEKSEIFDDQFSVERPDGSNFTLKIRSTKLEDSAMYFCASSVGTLSYTFGSGTRLTVV.

This sequence joins TRBV18 and TRBJ2-3; 7 bases align to TRBD2. The CDR3 spans 15 residues. The ends lost 2 bases at V and 0 bases at J; junction bases unmatched: 2. CDR1 is KGHSH and CDR2 is LQKENI in the germline V gene. CDR3 nucleotide sequence: TGTGCCAGCTCACCATGGGGGGGGAGCACAGATACGCAGTATTTT. This encodes CASSPWGGSTDTQYF.

V usage is TRBV11-3 and J usage is TRBJ2-2, with no clear D. The length of the CDR3 is 16 residues. Germline CDR1 is SGHNT and CDR2 is YENEEA. V lost 3 bases, J lost 4 bases, and 15 bases lay in between. Here the CDR3 reads CASSLVGNSPTGELFF. The CDR3 nucleotides read TGTGCCAGCAGCTTGGTCGGTAATTCGCCCACCGGGGAGCTGTTTTTT. The full variable domain, in which reference TRBV11-3 and TRBJ2-2 provide the parts outside the CDR3, is EAGVVQSPRYKIIEKKQPVAFWCNPISGHNTLYWYLQNLGQGPELLIRYENEEAVDDSQLPKDRFSAERLKGVDSTLKIQPAELGDSAVYLCASSLVGNSPTGELFFGEGSRLTVL.

The chain recombines TRBV18 with TRBJ2-7, with D possibly being TRBD1 or TRBD2 (5 bases each). This CDR3 has 13 residues. V was clipped by 7 bases and J by 5 bases, with 15 bases between them. Germline loops: CDR1 KGHSH, CDR2 LQKENI. The CDR3 loop is CASFSGTLHEQYF. In DNA, the CDR3 is TGTGCCAGCTTTTCCGGGACCCTCCACGAGCAGTACTTC.

This sequence joins TRBV19 and TRBJ2-2; D remains ambiguous. The CDR3 is made up of 15 amino acids. The germline V gene has CDR1 LNHDA and CDR2 SQIVND (reference sequence). V lost 3 bases to trimming and J lost 3 bases, with 11 bases between them. CDR3 in DNA: TGTGCCAGTAGTATTTCCGGGCCGCACACCGGGGAGCTGTTTTTT. This codes for CASSISGPHTGELFF.

V gene TRBV10-3 combines with J gene TRBJ2-1; TRBD2 aligns across 12 bases. Trimming removed 6 bases from V and 10 bases from J; junction bases left unmatched: 7. The CDR3 has 14 amino acids. CDR1 and CDR2 from the germline V gene are ENHRY and SYGVKD. DNA for the CDR3: TGTGCCATCAGAAGGGCTAGCGGGGGGGCCGAGCAGTTCTTC. Its protein product is CAIRRASGGAEQFF.

The chain combines TRBV6-1 with TRBJ1-1; D might be TRBD1 (6 bases). This CDR3 comprises 17 residues. V was clipped by 2 bases and J by 6 bases, with 22 bases between them. Germline loops: CDR1 MNHNS, CDR2 SASEGT. The CDR3 here is CASSEPTLSGAYAEAFF. The CDR3 bases are TGTGCCAGCAGTGAACCGACGCTATCGGGGGCTTACGCTGAAGCTTTCTTT.

CDR3 sequence (DNA): TGTGCCAGCAGTTTTACAAGGAACACTGAAGCTTTCTTT. Residues: CASSFTRNTEAFF. The gene calls are TRBV27 and TRBJ1-1, with no clear D. The CDR3 is made up of 13 amino acids. The V and J ends lost 3 bases and 1 base respectively, with 6 bases between them. Germline V gene lookup returns CDR1 MNHEY and CDR2 SMNVEV (reference sequence).